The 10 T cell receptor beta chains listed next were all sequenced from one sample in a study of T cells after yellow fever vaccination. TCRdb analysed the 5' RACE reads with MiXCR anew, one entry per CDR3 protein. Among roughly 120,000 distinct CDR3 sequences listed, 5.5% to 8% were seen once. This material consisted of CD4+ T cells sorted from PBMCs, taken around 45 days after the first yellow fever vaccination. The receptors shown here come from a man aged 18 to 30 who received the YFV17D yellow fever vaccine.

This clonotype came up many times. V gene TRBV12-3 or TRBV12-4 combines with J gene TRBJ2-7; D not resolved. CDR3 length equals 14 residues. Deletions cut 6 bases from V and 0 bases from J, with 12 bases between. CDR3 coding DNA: TGTGCCAGCAGGAATCAAGAATCCTCCTACGAGCAGTACTTC. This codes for CASRNQESSYEQYF.

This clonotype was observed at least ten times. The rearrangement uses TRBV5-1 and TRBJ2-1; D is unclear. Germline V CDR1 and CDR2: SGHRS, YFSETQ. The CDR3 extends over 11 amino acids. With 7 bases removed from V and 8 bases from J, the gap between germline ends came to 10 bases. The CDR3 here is CASLGSDEQFF. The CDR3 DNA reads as TGCGCCAGCTTAGGATCGGATGAGCAGTTCTTC. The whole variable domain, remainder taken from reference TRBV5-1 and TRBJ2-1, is KAGVTQTPRYLIKTRGQQVTLSCSPISGHRSVSWYQQTPGQGLQFLFEYFSETQRNKGNFPGRFSGRQFSNSRSEMNVSTLELGDSALYLCASLGSDEQFFGPGTRLTVL.

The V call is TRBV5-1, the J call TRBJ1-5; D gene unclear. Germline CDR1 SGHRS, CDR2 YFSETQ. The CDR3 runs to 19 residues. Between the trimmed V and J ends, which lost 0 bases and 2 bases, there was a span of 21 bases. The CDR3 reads CASSLVLQSKAEGNQPQHF. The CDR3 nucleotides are TGCGCCAGCAGCTTGGTTCTTCAAAGCAAGGCAGAGGGCAATCAGCCCCAGCATTTT.

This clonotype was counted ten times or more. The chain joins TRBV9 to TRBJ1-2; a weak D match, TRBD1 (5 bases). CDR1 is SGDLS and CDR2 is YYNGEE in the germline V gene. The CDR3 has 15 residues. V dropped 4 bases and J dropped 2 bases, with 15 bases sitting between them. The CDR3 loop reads CASSPARQSNYGYTF. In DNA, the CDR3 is TGTGCCAGCAGCCCAGCCCGACAGTCGAACTATGGCTACACCTTC.

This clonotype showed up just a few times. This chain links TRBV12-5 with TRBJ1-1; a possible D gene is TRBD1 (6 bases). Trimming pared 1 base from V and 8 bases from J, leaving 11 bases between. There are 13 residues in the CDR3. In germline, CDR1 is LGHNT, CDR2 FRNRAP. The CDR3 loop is CASGLEPGTEAFF. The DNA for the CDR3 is TGTGCTAGTGGTTTGGAACCCGGGACAGAAGCTTTCTTT.

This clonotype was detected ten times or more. For the CDR3, the DNA is TGTGCCAGCAGTTTCACGATGGAGGGGTTGAACTACGAGCAGTACTTC. Encoded protein: CASSFTMEGLNYEQYF. V and J are TRBV28 and TRBJ2-7, with D tentatively TRBD2 (6 bases). V was shortened by 3 bases and J by 3 bases, with 18 bases between the two germline ends. This CDR3 is 16 amino acids long. Germline V gene lookup returns CDR1 MDHEN and CDR2 SYDVKM.

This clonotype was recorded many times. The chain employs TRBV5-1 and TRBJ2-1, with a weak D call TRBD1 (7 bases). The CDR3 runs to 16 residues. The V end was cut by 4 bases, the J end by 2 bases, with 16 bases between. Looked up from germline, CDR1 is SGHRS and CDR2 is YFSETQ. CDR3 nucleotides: TGCGCCAGCAGCCGACAGGGAGGTCTGACCTACAATGAGCAGTTCTTC. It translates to CASSRQGGLTYNEQFF.

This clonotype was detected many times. This CDR3 is CSALRETQYF. The CDR3 DNA sequence: TGCAGTGCGCTTAGGGAGACCCAGTACTTC. The chain links TRBV20-1 to TRBJ2-5; D unresolved. CDR3 length equals 10 residues. Per germline, CDR1 DFQATT and CDR2 SNEGSKA (reference sequence). V lost 6 bases and J lost 5, with 7 bases in between.

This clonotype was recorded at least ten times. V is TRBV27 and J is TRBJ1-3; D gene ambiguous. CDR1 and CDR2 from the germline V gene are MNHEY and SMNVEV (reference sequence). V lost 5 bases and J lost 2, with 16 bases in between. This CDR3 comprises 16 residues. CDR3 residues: CASSHQGGQTGNTIYF. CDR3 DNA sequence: TGTGCCAGCAGTCACCAAGGAGGGCAAACTGGAAACACCATATATTTT.

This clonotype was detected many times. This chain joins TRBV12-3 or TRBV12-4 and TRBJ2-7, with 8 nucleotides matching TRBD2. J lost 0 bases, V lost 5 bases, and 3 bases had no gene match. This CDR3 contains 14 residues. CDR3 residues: CASSRAGGSYEQYF. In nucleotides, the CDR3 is TGTGCCAGCAGTCGCGCGGGGGGCTCCTACGAGCAGTACTTC.